The rows below give T cell receptor beta chains drawn from one sample of a study of cytomegalovirus exposure and HLA in healthy donors. Assay: immunoSEQ multiplex PCR; the TCRdb copy retains only in-frame clones and omits some. The top ten clones hold just over 8% of a sample with about 120,000 clones, about two thirds of them seen once. Sequenced material: PBMCs. Receptors were obtained from a woman aged 40 to 50 in good health and CMV-seropositive. CDR3s include the opening cysteine and the closing phenylalanine or tryptophan. Each record gives: D gene, J gene, V gene, clone size, CDR3 DNA, CDR3 protein. A D gene is named only where the DNA matches it firmly. Not all rows give a size; the values are once, few, many and, for expanded clones, a class.

D gene: TRBD1; J gene: TRBJ1-1; V gene: TRBV7-9; clone size: -; CDR3 DNA: TGTGCCAGCAGGGGACAGGGATATGCAGCTTTCTTT; CDR3 protein: CASRGQGYAAFF
D gene: TRBD2; J gene: TRBJ2-6; V gene: TRBV6-5; clone size: once; CDR3 DNA: TGTGCCAGCTGCGGGGGGGGCTCTGGGGCCAACGTCCTGACTTTC; CDR3 protein: CASCGGGSGANVLTF
D gene: TRBD1; J gene: TRBJ2-2; V gene: TRBV7-6; clone size: -; CDR3 DNA: TGTGCCAGCAGCTTTAGACAGGGATACACCGGGGAGCTGTTTTTT; CDR3 protein: CASSFRQGYTGELFF
D gene: -; J gene: TRBJ1-1; V gene: TRBV7-9; clone size: -; CDR3 DNA: TGTGCCAGCAGCTTCCGGGAGATGGGGACTGAAGCTTTCTTT; CDR3 protein: CASSFREMGTEAFF
D gene: TRBD2; J gene: TRBJ2-6; V gene: TRBV7-2; clone size: few; CDR3 DNA: TGTGCCAGCAGGGAATATAGCGGGGGCGCATCTGGGGCCAACGTCCTGACTTTC; CDR3 protein: CASREYSGGASGANVLTF
D gene: TRBD2; J gene: TRBJ2-3; V gene: TRBV2; clone size: -; CDR3 DNA: TGTGCCAGCAGTGCGACTAGCCTACGGGGACGGTATTTT; CDR3 protein: CASSATSLRGRYF
D gene: TRBD2; J gene: TRBJ2-5; V gene: TRBV5-4; clone size: -; CDR3 DNA: TGTGCCAGCAGCCGAGGCGGGGGGCGGATTTACCAAGAGACCCAGTACTTC; CDR3 protein: CASSRGGGRIYQETQYF
D gene: -; J gene: TRBJ2-3; V gene: TRBV2; clone size: few; CDR3 DNA: TGTGCCAGCAGCTACGGGATACAACCCACAGATACGCAGTATTTT; CDR3 protein: CASSYGIQPTDTQYF
D gene: -; J gene: TRBJ1-1; V gene: TRBV10-3; clone size: few; CDR3 DNA: TGTGCCATCAGTAGGACAGTGAACACTGAAGCTTTCTTT; CDR3 protein: CAISRTVNTEAFF
D gene: -; J gene: TRBJ1-4; V gene: TRBV5-6; clone size: -; CDR3 DNA: TGTGCCAGCACACACACCCGGGGGGGTGCTAATGAAAAACTGTTTTTT; CDR3 protein: CASTHTRGGANEKLFF
D gene: -; J gene: TRBJ1-1; V gene: TRBV5-1; clone size: -; CDR3 DNA: TGCGCCAGCAGCGAGAGGCTGTTAGACACTGAAGCTTTCTTT; CDR3 protein: CASSERLLDTEAFF
D gene: TRBD2; J gene: TRBJ2-1; V gene: TRBV11-2; clone size: once; CDR3 DNA: TGTGCCAGCAGCTTAGTGGGGTCTAGCGCGGGGGAGGCGGGCAATGAGCAGTTCTTC; CDR3 protein: CASSLVGSSAGEAGNEQFF
D gene: TRBD1; J gene: TRBJ1-2; V gene: TRBV6-5; clone size: few; CDR3 DNA: TGTGCCAGCAGTTACTCGCGAGGGGGCAACTATGGCTACACCTTC; CDR3 protein: CASSYSRGGNYGYTF
D gene: -; J gene: TRBJ1-2; V gene: TRBV27; clone size: -; CDR3 DNA: TGTGCCAGCAGTTCTACGGGAAACTATGGCTACACCTTC; CDR3 protein: CASSSTGNYGYTF
D gene: -; J gene: TRBJ2-7; V gene: TRBV5-1; clone size: -; CDR3 DNA: TGCGCCAGCAGCTTGGCACAGGGAGTTTACGAGCAGTACTTC; CDR3 protein: CASSLAQGVYEQYF
D gene: -; J gene: TRBJ1-5; V gene: TRBV5-8; clone size: -; CDR3 DNA: TGTGCCAGCAGCTTGAGCGGGGCCAATCAGCCCCAGCATTTT; CDR3 protein: CASSLSGANQPQHF
D gene: -; J gene: TRBJ1-5; V gene: TRBV2; clone size: -; CDR3 DNA: TGTGCCAGCAGTGAACAGTCCTCTAGCAATCAGCCCCAGCATTTT; CDR3 protein: CASSEQSSSNQPQHF
D gene: TRBD1; J gene: TRBJ2-1; V gene: TRBV4-1; clone size: -; CDR3 DNA: TGCGCCAGCAGCAAGACAGGGCGTTACAATGAGCAGTTCTTC; CDR3 protein: CASSKTGRYNEQFF
D gene: -; J gene: TRBJ1-5; V gene: TRBV6-1; clone size: few; CDR3 DNA: TGTGCCAGCAGTGAAGCGGGGAGAGGCAATCAGCCCCAGCATTTT; CDR3 protein: CASSEAGRGNQPQHF
D gene: TRBD1; J gene: TRBJ2-1; V gene: TRBV2; clone size: -; CDR3 DNA: TGTGCCAGCAAGGAGCTGAGGACAGGGGGTTGGAATGAGCAGTTCTTC; CDR3 protein: CASKELRTGGWNEQFF
D gene: -; J gene: TRBJ2-2; V gene: TRBV5-1; clone size: -; CDR3 DNA: TGCGCCAGCAGCTTTTCATGGGGGCACCCCGGGGAGCTGTTTTTT; CDR3 protein: CASSFSWGHPGELFF
D gene: -; J gene: TRBJ2-1; V gene: TRBV29-1; clone size: -; CDR3 DNA: TGCAGCGTTGAAGGGTGGCAGAACAATGAGCAGTTCTTC; CDR3 protein: CSVEGWQNNEQFF
D gene: -; J gene: TRBJ2-5; V gene: TRBV19; clone size: -; CDR3 DNA: TGTGCCAGTAGTGTGGAGGGGGAGACCCAGTACTTC; CDR3 protein: CASSVEGETQYF
D gene: -; J gene: TRBJ1-2; V gene: TRBV5-4; clone size: -; CDR3 DNA: TGTGCCAGCAGCTTATCCGGTTCTAACTATGGCTACACCTTC; CDR3 protein: CASSLSGSNYGYTF
D gene: -; J gene: TRBJ2-7; V gene: TRBV14; clone size: -; CDR3 DNA: TGTGCCAGCAGCCAGAAAGAACTCCCCATTCGGCAGTACTTC; CDR3 protein: CASSQKELPIRQYF
D gene: -; J gene: TRBJ1-1; V gene: TRBV4-3; clone size: -; CDR3 DNA: TGCGCCAGCAGCCAAGATCTGTACGGGACTGAAGCTTTCTTT; CDR3 protein: CASSQDLYGTEAFF
D gene: TRBD1; J gene: TRBJ1-2; V gene: TRBV20-1; clone size: few; CDR3 DNA: TGCAGTGCTTTTACAGGGGATGGCTACACCTTC; CDR3 protein: CSAFTGDGYTF
D gene: -; J gene: TRBJ1-2; V gene: TRBV7-9; clone size: few; CDR3 DNA: TGTGCCAGCAGCTTGGACAGCTATAATGGCTACACCTTC; CDR3 protein: CASSLDSYNGYTF
D gene: -; J gene: TRBJ1-2; V gene: TRBV29-1; clone size: -; CDR3 DNA: TGCAGCGTTGACGTGATGCGGGGGAACTATGGCTACACCTTC; CDR3 protein: CSVDVMRGNYGYTF
D gene: -; J gene: TRBJ2-3; V gene: TRBV7-9; clone size: -; CDR3 DNA: TGTGCCAGCAGCGCCTCGGACAGTGGGGGCGCAGATACGCAGTATTTT; CDR3 protein: CASSASDSGGADTQYF
D gene: -; J gene: TRBJ2-7; V gene: TRBV5-7; clone size: -; CDR3 DNA: TGTGCCAGCAGCTTGTTCAACAGGGCCCACGAGCAGTACTTC; CDR3 protein: CASSLFNRAHEQYF
D gene: -; J gene: TRBJ1-1; V gene: TRBV6-5; clone size: -; CDR3 DNA: TGTGCCAGCAGTCAGGGTTTCACTGAAGCTTTCTTT; CDR3 protein: CASSQGFTEAFF
D gene: -; J gene: TRBJ2-7; V gene: TRBV9; clone size: once; CDR3 DNA: TGTGCCAGCAGCGTAGGGGCGGGGGCCTCGGCGTACGGGGAGCAGTACTTC; CDR3 protein: CASSVGAGASAYGEQYF
D gene: -; J gene: TRBJ2-7; V gene: TRBV7-9; clone size: -; CDR3 DNA: TGTGCCAGCAGCTTACTCGGTTCCGAGCAGTACTTC; CDR3 protein: CASSLLGSEQYF
D gene: -; J gene: TRBJ1-6; V gene: TRBV6-5; clone size: -; CDR3 DNA: TGTGCCAGCAAGGACTGGGATTCACCCCTCCACTTT; CDR3 protein: CASKDWDSPLHF
D gene: -; J gene: TRBJ1-2; V gene: TRBV7-9; clone size: -; CDR3 DNA: TGTGCCAGCAGCTTAGACAGTCCTAACTATGGCTACACCTTC; CDR3 protein: CASSLDSPNYGYTF
D gene: TRBD1; J gene: TRBJ1-2; V gene: TRBV7-2; clone size: few; CDR3 DNA: TGTGCCAGCAGCTTAGGACAGGGGTATGGCTACACCTTC; CDR3 protein: CASSLGQGYGYTF
D gene: TRBD1; J gene: TRBJ1-1; V gene: TRBV29-1; clone size: -; CDR3 DNA: TGCAGCGTCGCTCGGGGGACAGGGGAAGCTTTCTTT; CDR3 protein: CSVARGTGEAFF
D gene: -; J gene: TRBJ2-7; V gene: TRBV6-5; clone size: few; CDR3 DNA: TGTGCCAGCAGTTACCGCAGGGACAACTCCTACGAGCAGTACTTC; CDR3 protein: CASSYRRDNSYEQYF
D gene: -; J gene: TRBJ1-4; V gene: TRBV4-1; clone size: few; CDR3 DNA: TGCGCCAGCAGCCAAGATCCCCACAGGGATACTAATGAAAAACTGTTTTTT; CDR3 protein: CASSQDPHRDTNEKLFF
D gene: TRBD2; J gene: TRBJ2-3; V gene: TRBV5-4; clone size: -; CDR3 DNA: TGTGCCAGCAGCCCCTCTCTAGCGGGGGGCCTGGGAGATACGCAGTATTTT; CDR3 protein: CASSPSLAGGLGDTQYF
D gene: -; J gene: TRBJ2-1; V gene: TRBV9; clone size: -; CDR3 DNA: TGTGCCAGCCGTCCTCTCAGCTCCTACAATGAGCAGTTCTTC; CDR3 protein: CASRPLSSYNEQFF
D gene: -; J gene: TRBJ2-3; V gene: TRBV9; clone size: -; CDR3 DNA: TGTGCCAGCAGCCCTAGACTTGTAACTAGCACAGATACGCAGTATTTT; CDR3 protein: CASSPRLVTSTDTQYF
D gene: TRBD1; J gene: TRBJ1-2; V gene: TRBV2; clone size: -; CDR3 DNA: TGTGCCAGCAGTGAAAGGGACAGGGGCGGCGGCTACACCTTC; CDR3 protein: CASSERDRGGGYTF
D gene: -; J gene: TRBJ2-5; V gene: TRBV14; clone size: -; CDR3 DNA: TGTGCCAGCAGCCAAGGCGGGGTGGGGGAGACCCAGTACTTC; CDR3 protein: CASSQGGVGETQYF
D gene: -; J gene: TRBJ1-2; V gene: TRBV5-1; clone size: -; CDR3 DNA: TGCGCCAGCAGCTTGGTAGATCTTAACTATGGCTACACCTTC; CDR3 protein: CASSLVDLNYGYTF
D gene: -; J gene: TRBJ1-3; V gene: TRBV6-6; clone size: medium-sized; CDR3 DNA: TGTGCCAGCACTCCAAGTAGCTCTGGAAACACCATATATTTT; CDR3 protein: CASTPSSSGNTIYF
D gene: TRBD2; J gene: TRBJ2-2; V gene: TRBV4-2; clone size: once; CDR3 DNA: TGTGCCAGCAGCCTCTCAGGACTAGCGGGGGGGCCGGGTGGGACCGGGGAGCTGTTTTTT; CDR3 protein: CASSLSGLAGGPGGTGELFF
D gene: TRBD2; J gene: TRBJ2-7; V gene: TRBV13; clone size: -; CDR3 DNA: TGTGCCAGCAGCCTCGGGACTAGCGGTTACGAGCAGTACTTC; CDR3 protein: CASSLGTSGYEQYF
D gene: TRBD2; J gene: TRBJ2-3; V gene: TRBV5-1; clone size: few; CDR3 DNA: TGCGCCAGCAGCTTGACTAGCGGTAGCACAGATACGCAGTATTTT; CDR3 protein: CASSLTSGSTDTQYF
D gene: -; J gene: TRBJ1-1; V gene: TRBV7-3; clone size: -; CDR3 DNA: TGTGCCAGCAGCTTGGACTTGAACACTGAAGCTTTCTTT; CDR3 protein: CASSLDLNTEAFF
D gene: TRBD1; J gene: TRBJ1-1; V gene: TRBV2; clone size: -; CDR3 DNA: TGTGCCAGCAGTGCCGGGACAGGGGTTGGGGCTTTCTTT; CDR3 protein: CASSAGTGVGAFF
D gene: -; J gene: TRBJ2-2; V gene: TRBV6-1; clone size: -; CDR3 DNA: TGTGCCAGCAGCAAGTCTCGAGGTGGCGGGGAGCTGTTTTTT; CDR3 protein: CASSKSRGGGELFF